The present T cell receptor (beta chain) was sequenced within a study of response to subunit inactivated influenza vaccine. Germline CDR1 MGHRA, CDR2 YSYEKL. There are 15 residues in the CDR3. V dropped 3 bases and J dropped 9 bases, with 18 bases sitting between them. A single record per CDR3 protein comes from TCRdb applying MiXCR to the RT-PCR reads. Here the sample spans roughly 780,000 distinct CDR3 sequences, approximately 18% being singletons. This clonotype was obtained from a man in his fifties who received an inactivated influenza vaccine. The chain employs TRBV4-1 and TRBJ2-1; D is undetermined. Sequenced material: PBMCs from blood, taken 4 to 6 days after vaccination. CDR3 loop: CASSHPGSVYGEQFF. In DNA form, the CDR3 reads TGCGCCAGCAGCCATCCCGGGTCCGTGTATGGTGAGCAGTTCTTC.